The clone carrying this TCR beta chain was found many times. Researchers took RNA transcripts and amplified TCR beta CDR3 regions from them. HTBI primers were used in a first-round RT-PCR, which preceded a second-round multiplex PCR. TCRdb recomputed calls from the multiplex PCR reads with MiXCR, one row per CDR3 protein. This table has hundreds of thousands of distinct CDR3 sequences, 21% appearing once. The data stem from a study of Graves' ophthalmopathy and Graves' hyperthyroidism. Hyperthyroidism is called stable when no ophthalmopathy develops within 18 months of follow-up. Only newly diagnosed hyperthyroidism patients aged 18 to 65, with under 2 months' duration, were enrolled. PBMCs were density-gradient isolated from approximately 10 ml fresh blood. The germline gives CDR1 DFQATT, CDR2 SNEGSKA (reference sequence). This CDR3 spans 14 amino acids. V was shortened by 0 bases and J by 4 bases, with 10 bases between the two germline ends.

The source is a young woman with stable Graves' hyperthyroidism. The J gene is TRBJ1-3, the V gene TRBV20-1, with D unclear. The sample consisted of peripheral blood. This CDR3 reads CSARDSVRGNTIYF. CDR3 DNA sequence: TGCAGTGCTAGAGATAGCGTCAGAGGAAACACCATATATTTT.